This is a list of T cell receptor beta chains from one sample in a study of blood T cell repertoires in COVID-19. The method was immunoSEQ multiplex PCR; TCRdb's version includes in-frame clones alone and lacks a portion of them. Counted here are 190,000 or so clones, over 80% occurring once; the ten biggest clones make up 10%. The material sequenced was PBMCs or T cells enriched from blood (not recorded which). The receptors stem from a man aged 18 to 35 with acute COVID-19. Each CDR3 is given with its conserved first and last residue. A D gene is named only where the DNA matches it firmly. Clone sizes are given selectively: once, few, many, or a class where the clone is expanded.

V gene	clone size	D gene	J gene	CDR3 DNA	CDR3 protein
TRBV28	-	TRBD1	TRBJ2-2	TGTGCCAGCAGTGGGACAGGGGGGACCGGGGAGCTGTTTTTT	CASSGTGGTGELFF
TRBV7-3	once	TRBD2	TRBJ2-3	TGTGCCAGCAGCTTGACTAGCACCCCCCCAGATACGCAGTATTTT	CASSLTSTPPDTQYF
TRBV2	-	TRBD1	TRBJ2-1	TGTGCCATGCTCCGGACAGGGCGTATTGTAGATGAGCAGTTCTTC	CAMLRTGRIVDEQFF
TRBV27	-	TRBD1	TRBJ1-6	TGTGCCAGCAGAAACAGGGGGCTTATGGATTCACCCCTCCACTTT	CASRNRGLMDSPLHF
TRBV28	few	-	TRBJ2-7	TGTGCCAGCACTACCCCACAGGGAATCTCCTACGAGCAGTACTTC	CASTTPQGISYEQYF
TRBV7-2	-	-	TRBJ2-7	TGTGCCAGCAGCTCTCGGGTCACCCGCGAGCAGTACTTC	CASSSRVTREQYF
TRBV6-5	-	-	TRBJ2-4	TGTGCCAGCAGTCGCGAGACACTCGGCATTCAGTACTTC	CASSRETLGIQYF
TRBV28	-	TRBD1	TRBJ1-1	TGTGCCAGCAGTTTAGGGACAGGGAAATTGAACACTGAAGCTTTCTTT	CASSLGTGKLNTEAFF
TRBV7-3	-	-	TRBJ1-6	TGTGCCAGCAGCATCGGTAGCGGTAATTCACCCCTCCACTTT	CASSIGSGNSPLHF
TRBV7-8	few	-	TRBJ1-5	TGTGCCAGCAGCTTAGAGGGCAGACAGAACCTCAATCAGCCCCAGCATTTT	CASSLEGRQNLNQPQHF
TRBV15	-	TRBD2	TRBJ2-5	TGTGCCACCAGCACCTCTTCTAGCGGCGCCCAAGAGACCCAGTACTTC	CATSTSSSGAQETQYF
TRBV9	-	TRBD1	TRBJ2-7	TGTGCCAGCAGCGTAGGACAGGGGTCACTTTACGAGCAGTACTTC	CASSVGQGSLYEQYF
TRBV11-2	few	-	TRBJ1-2	TGTGCCAGCAGCTTAGCCAATCGGGATGGCTACACCTTC	CASSLANRDGYTF
TRBV7-6	-	TRBD2	TRBJ2-1	TGTGCCAGCAGCTTAGAGGTTGGGCGGGAGGTCCGGAATGAGCAGTTCTTC	CASSLEVGREVRNEQFF
TRBV12-3/TRBV12-4	-	TRBD1	TRBJ1-2	TGTGCCAGCAGCCAGGACAGGAATAGGGGCTACACCTTC	CASSQDRNRGYTF
TRBV11-2	many	-	TRBJ1-3	TGTGCCAGCAGCCATAACACAAACTCTGGAAACACCATATATTTT	CASSHNTNSGNTIYF
TRBV5-1	-	TRBD1	TRBJ1-6	TGCGCCAGCAGCCTGGGCTACAGGGGAAGCTCCTATAATTCACCCCTCCACTTT	CASSLGYRGSSYNSPLHF
TRBV28	-	TRBD1	TRBJ1-4	TGTGCCAGCAGCTCAAGGGCGGGACAGGGGGAACTGTTTTTT	CASSSRAGQGELFF
TRBV7-9	-	TRBD1	TRBJ2-1	TGTGCCAGCAGCCGTGGGACAGGCAATGAGCAGTTCTTC	CASSRGTGNEQFF
TRBV28	once	TRBD1	TRBJ2-1	TGTGCCTGCCGGACAGGAAACAATGAGCAGTTCTTC	CACRTGNNEQFF
TRBV11-3	-	-	TRBJ2-3	TGTGCCAGCAGCCCAACCAGGGGCCCAAGTGCAGATACGCAGTATTTT	CASSPTRGPSADTQYF
TRBV25-1	-	-	TRBJ1-5	TGTGCCAGCGGGGATAGAGGGGGTAGCAATCAGCCCCAGCATTTT	CASGDRGGSNQPQHF
TRBV7-9	-	TRBD1	TRBJ2-1	TGTGCCAGCAGTTCTACAGGGGGTGAGCAGTTCTTC	CASSSTGGEQFF
TRBV30	-	TRBD2	TRBJ2-2	TGTGCCTGTCTAGCGGAGAACACCGGGGAGCTGTTTTTT	CACLAENTGELFF
TRBV2	-	-	TRBJ2-4	TGTGCCAGCAGTGAGGAGGGCGGGACTAAAAACATTCAGTACTTC	CASSEEGGTKNIQYF
TRBV21-1	few	-	TRBJ1-2	TGTGCCAGCAGAGAGGGGGACCATGGCTACACCTTC	CASREGDHGYTF
TRBV7-8	-	TRBD1	TRBJ1-3	TGTGCCAGCAGCCCCCGGACAGGGCCGGGAAACACCATATATTTT	CASSPRTGPGNTIYF
TRBV5-8	-	TRBD1	TRBJ2-7	TGTGCCAGCAGCTCGAGGACAGGGAAATACGAGCAGTACTTC	CASSSRTGKYEQYF
TRBV18	-	TRBD2	TRBJ2-1	TGTGCCAGCTCGCAGGCTAGCGGGAGTGATGAGCAGTTCTTC	CASSQASGSDEQFF
TRBV29-1	-	-	TRBJ1-2	TGCAGCGTAGGCTACAACCGCGGGGACTATGGCTACACCTTC	CSVGYNRGDYGYTF
TRBV2	-	-	TRBJ2-7	TGTGCCAGCTGGAGGGCAATCGACCACGAGCAGTACTTC	CASWRAIDHEQYF
TRBV13	-	-	TRBJ1-2	TGTGCCAGCAGCTTGTTTTCTGCAGGGATCTATGGCTACACCTTC	CASSLFSAGIYGYTF
TRBV5-4	-	TRBD2	TRBJ2-1	TGTGCCAGCAGCCTAAGCGGGAGCTCCTACAATGAGCAGTTCTTC	CASSLSGSSYNEQFF
TRBV2	-	TRBD1	TRBJ1-1	TGTGCCAGCAGCGGGGACAGGGACACTGAAGCTTTCTTT	CASSGDRDTEAFF
TRBV19	-	-	TRBJ1-6	TGTGCCAGTAGTGCTCCGCGACAGAATTCACCCCTCCACTTT	CASSAPRQNSPLHF
TRBV29-1	-	-	TRBJ1-2	TGCAGCGTTCATAACAGGCGCCGTAACTATGGCTACACCTTC	CSVHNRRRNYGYTF
TRBV7-6	-	-	TRBJ1-4	TGTGCCAGCAGTTCCGAGGAAAAACTGTTTTTT	CASSSEEKLFF
TRBV2	-	-	TRBJ2-5	TGTGCAGAGAGGACTACTCCTGGAGAGACCCAGTACTTC	CAERTTPGETQYF
TRBV6-1	-	TRBD1	TRBJ1-5	TGTGCCAGCAGTGCTGGACAGGGGGCGCGGGATCAGCCCCAGCATTTT	CASSAGQGARDQPQHF
TRBV28	-	-	TRBJ2-7	TGTGCCACCATGGGGCTCTACGAGCAGTACTTC	CATMGLYEQYF
TRBV19	-	-	TRBJ2-7	TGTGCCACCTCGACATCCCCCTACGAGCAGTACTTC	CATSTSPYEQYF
TRBV11-3	-	-	TRBJ2-7	TGTGCCAGCAGCGGCCGGGACTCCCCCTACGAGCAGTACTTC	CASSGRDSPYEQYF
TRBV20-1	-	-	TRBJ2-3	TGCAGTGCTAGTAGGGGGTCCCAAGAAGCCCCTGGGGATACGCAGTATTTT	CSASRGSQEAPGDTQYF
TRBV27	-	TRBD1	TRBJ2-2	TGTGCCAGCAGTTTATACGCACAGGGGACCACCGGGGAGCTGTTTTTT	CASSLYAQGTTGELFF
TRBV21-1	-	-	TRBJ1-5	TGTGCCAGCAGCGCATATACAGGGTCGGGCAATCAGCCCCAGCATTTT	CASSAYTGSGNQPQHF
TRBV6-1	-	-	TRBJ2-5	TGTGCCAGCAGTGAATCGGCAGGGTACCAAGAGACCCAGTACTTC	CASSESAGYQETQYF
TRBV4-1	-	TRBD2	TRBJ2-7	TGCGCCAGCAGCCAAACGGGACTAGCTTACGAGCAGTACTTC	CASSQTGLAYEQYF
TRBV5-8	-	TRBD2	TRBJ2-1	TGTGCCAGCCCTGGGCGGGGGGCTGAGCAGTTCTTC	CASPGRGAEQFF
TRBV28	-	-	TRBJ1-6	TGTGCCAGCAGTCTCCCCATGAGGAATTCACCCCTCCACTTT	CASSLPMRNSPLHF
TRBV4-3	-	-	TRBJ1-1	TGCGCCAGCAGCCAAGAGAGGAACACTGAAGCTTTCTTT	CASSQERNTEAFF
TRBV15	-	-	TRBJ2-6	TGTGCCACCAGCAGCCACTTCGACGTCCTGACTTTC	CATSSHFDVLTF
TRBV7-3	-	-	TRBJ2-3	TGTGCCAGCAGCTTAAATGGCCCTTTGGATACGCAGTATTTT	CASSLNGPLDTQYF
TRBV11-2	-	TRBD2	TRBJ2-1	TGTGCCAGCAGCTTCGTGGCGGGAGGCGCCTCCTACAATGAGCAGTTCTTC	CASSFVAGGASYNEQFF
TRBV4-2	-	TRBD1	TRBJ1-2	TGTGCCAGCCAGGGGACAGCCTTGGGCTACACCTTC	CASQGTALGYTF
TRBV10-3	-	TRBD2	TRBJ2-1	TGTGCCATCAGTGTCTGGGGACTAGCGGGAACCTACAATGAGCAGTTCTTC	CAISVWGLAGTYNEQFF
TRBV28	-	TRBD2	TRBJ2-1	TGTGCCAGCAGTTTTCTTGGGACTAGCGGGATTACGAGCTCCTACAATGAGCAGTTCTTC	CASSFLGTSGITSSYNEQFF
TRBV13	few	TRBD1	TRBJ2-2	TGTGCCAGCAGCACGGGGACAGGGGGCCCTTACACCGGGGAGCTGTTTTTT	CASSTGTGGPYTGELFF